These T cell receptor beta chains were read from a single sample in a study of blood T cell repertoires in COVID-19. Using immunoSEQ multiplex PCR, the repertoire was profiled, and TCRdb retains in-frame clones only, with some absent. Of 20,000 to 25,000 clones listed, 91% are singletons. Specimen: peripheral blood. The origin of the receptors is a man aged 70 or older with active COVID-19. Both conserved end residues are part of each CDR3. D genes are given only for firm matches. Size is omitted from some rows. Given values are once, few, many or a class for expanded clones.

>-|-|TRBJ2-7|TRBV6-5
TGTGCCAGCAAGAGTAACCTCCACGAGCAGTACTTC
CASKSNLHEQYF
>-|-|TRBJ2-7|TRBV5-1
TGCGCCAGCAGCGCCCCTGAGGCAGGGCCCTACGAGCAGTACTTC
CASSAPEAGPYEQYF
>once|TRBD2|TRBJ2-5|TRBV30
TGTGCCTGGGGGGGAGGGCCGGAGACCCAGTACTTC
CAWGGGPETQYF
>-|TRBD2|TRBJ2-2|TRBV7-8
TGTGCCAGCAGCTCCACTAGCGGGAGGTACACCGGGGAGCTGTTTTTT
CASSSTSGRYTGELFF
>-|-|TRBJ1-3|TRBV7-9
TGTGCCAGCAGCTTAGACAGGCGAAACACCATATATTTT
CASSLDRRNTIYF
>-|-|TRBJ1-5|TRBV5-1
TGCGCCAGCAGCTTGGGCAGGGATGGACCCCAGCATTTT
CASSLGRDGPQHF
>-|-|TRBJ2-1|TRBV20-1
TGCAGTGCCTTAGACAATGAGCAGTTCTTC
CSALDNEQFF
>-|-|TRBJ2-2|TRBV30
TGTGCCTGGGGCACACCGAACACCGGGGAGCTGTTTTTT
CAWGTPNTGELFF
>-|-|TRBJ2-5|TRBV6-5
TGTGCCAGCAGTTACTCGGGGGGGCTTAAGGGAGAGACCCAGTACTTC
CASSYSGGLKGETQYF
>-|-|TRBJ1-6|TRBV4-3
TGCGCCAGCAGCCAAGATCTTGGGGAGGGAAGTCATTCACCCCTCCACTTT
CASSQDLGEGSHSPLHF
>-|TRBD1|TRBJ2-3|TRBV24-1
TGTGCCACCAGGGACAGGGATACGCAGTATTTT
CATRDRDTQYF
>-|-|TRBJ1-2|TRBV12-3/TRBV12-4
TGTGCCACCCAGCTGAGGGGGGGCTACACCTTC
CATQLRGGYTF
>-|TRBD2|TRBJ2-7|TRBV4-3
TGCGCCAGCAGCCAAGGTGGCGGGGGAGAGGAGCAGTACTTC
CASSQGGGGEEQYF
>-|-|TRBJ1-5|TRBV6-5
TGTGCCAGCGTCCAAGAGGAGGGAGGCAATCAGCCCCAGCATTTT
CASVQEEGGNQPQHF
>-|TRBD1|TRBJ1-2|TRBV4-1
TGCGCCAGCAGAGGCCTGGGACAGGGAAGGGAAGGCTATGGCTACACCTTC
CASRGLGQGREGYGYTF
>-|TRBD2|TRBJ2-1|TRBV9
TGTGCCAGCAGCCAAGATGGTAGCGGGAGCTACAATGAGCAGTTCTTC
CASSQDGSGSYNEQFF
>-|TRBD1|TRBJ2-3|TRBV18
TGTGCCAGCTCACGGGGACAGGGAGGCGCAGATACGCAGTATTTT
CASSRGQGGADTQYF
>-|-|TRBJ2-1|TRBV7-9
TGTGCCAGCAGTCCCGACAGGTTGGGGGTTTACAATGAGCAGTTCTTC
CASSPDRLGVYNEQFF
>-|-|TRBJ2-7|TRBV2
TGTGCCAGCAGGGATCGACTTTACGAGCAGTACTTC
CASRDRLYEQYF
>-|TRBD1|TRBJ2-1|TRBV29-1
TGCAGCGTCGGACAGGGGGTTCTGAGCAATGAGCAGTTCTTC
CSVGQGVLSNEQFF
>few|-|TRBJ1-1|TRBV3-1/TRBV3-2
TGTGCCAGCAGCCTAGGGGCAATGGGCACTGAAGCTTTCTTT
CASSLGAMGTEAFF
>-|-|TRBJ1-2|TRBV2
TGTGCCAGCAGTGGAGGGGGCTATGGCTACACCTTC
CASSGGGYGYTF
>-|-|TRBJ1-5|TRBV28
TGTGCCAGCAGTTTATGGAGTGAGGGAGGGGGAAACAATCAGCCCCAGCATTTT
CASSLWSEGGGNNQPQHF
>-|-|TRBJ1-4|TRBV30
TGTGCCTGGAGTACCCGCCGGGACAACAATAAAAAACTGTTTTTT
CAWSTRRDNNKKLFF
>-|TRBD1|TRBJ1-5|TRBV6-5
TGTGCCAGCAGCCTGACAGGGCTGTCCAATCAGCCCCAGCATTTT
CASSLTGLSNQPQHF
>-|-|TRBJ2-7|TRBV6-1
TGTGCCAGCAGTGAACCCCCCTACCCCTTCTACGAGCAGTACTTC
CASSEPPYPFYEQYF
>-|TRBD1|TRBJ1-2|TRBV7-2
TGTGCCAGCAGCCCGCGCGCAGACAGGGAGATCTATGGCTACACCTTC
CASSPRADREIYGYTF
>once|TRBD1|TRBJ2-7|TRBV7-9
TGTGCCAGCAGCCAGATGGGACAGGGCGGCGAGCAGTACTTC
CASSQMGQGGEQYF
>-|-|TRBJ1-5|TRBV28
TGTGCCAGCAGTTTATCCCTTAGCAATCAGCCCCAGCATTTT
CASSLSLSNQPQHF
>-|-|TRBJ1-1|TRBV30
TGTGCCTGGAGTAAAAGAGGAGCTTTCTTT
CAWSKRGAFF
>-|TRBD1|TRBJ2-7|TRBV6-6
TGTGCCAGCAGTGACCCCACGGGACAGGGCGGGGAGCAGTACTTC
CASSDPTGQGGEQYF
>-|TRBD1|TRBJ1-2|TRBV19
TGTGCCAGTAGTCCCAGACAGGGGGGGGACTATGGCTACACCTTC
CASSPRQGGDYGYTF
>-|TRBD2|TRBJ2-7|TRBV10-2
TGCGCCAGCCAGGGGAGGTTAGGGACTAGCGGGAGCCGAACGGGGGAGCAGTACTTC
CASQGRLGTSGSRTGEQYF
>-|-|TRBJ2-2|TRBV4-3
TGCGCCAGCAGCCAAGGACTGATCACCGGGGAGCTGTTTTTT
CASSQGLITGELFF
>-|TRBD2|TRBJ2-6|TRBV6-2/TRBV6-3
TGTGCCAGCAGTCCCCCGCCGGGTCGGACTAGCGGGAGAACTGGGGCCAACGTCCTGACTTTC
CASSPPPGRTSGRTGANVLTF
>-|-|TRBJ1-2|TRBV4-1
TGCGCCAGCCGCCGGACCGGGACGGGGACACACGGCTACACCTTC
CASRRTGTGTHGYTF
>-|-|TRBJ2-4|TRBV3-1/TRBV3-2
TGTGCCAGCAGCCAAGCCAGCATTCAGTACTTC
CASSQASIQYF
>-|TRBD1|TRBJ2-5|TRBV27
TGTGCCAGCAGTTACCTCGGGACAGGGGATGAGACCCAGTACTTC
CASSYLGTGDETQYF
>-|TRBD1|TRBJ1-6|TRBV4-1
TGCGCCAGCAGCCAAGTTGGGACAGGGGCAGTGGCCCTCCACTTT
CASSQVGTGAVALHF
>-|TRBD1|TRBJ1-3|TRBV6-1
TGTGCCAGCAGTGACAGGGGGCTTGGAAACACCATATATTTT
CASSDRGLGNTIYF
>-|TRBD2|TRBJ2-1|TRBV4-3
TGCGCCAGCAGCCAAGATGGTCTAGCGGGAGAAGCCTACAATGAGCAGTTCTTC
CASSQDGLAGEAYNEQFF
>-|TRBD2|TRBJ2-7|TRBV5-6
TGTGCCAGCAGCTTGACTAGCGGGAGGCACGAGCAGTACTTC
CASSLTSGRHEQYF
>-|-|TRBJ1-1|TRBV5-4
TGTGCCAGCAGCCCGACAGGGAACACTGAAGCTTTCTTT
CASSPTGNTEAFF
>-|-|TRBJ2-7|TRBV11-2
TGTGCCAGCAGCTACGCGTATTCCTACGAGCAGTACTTC
CASSYAYSYEQYF
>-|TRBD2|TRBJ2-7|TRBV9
TGTGCCAGCAGCCCATCGGGAGGGCTCTCCTACGAGCAGTACTTC
CASSPSGGLSYEQYF
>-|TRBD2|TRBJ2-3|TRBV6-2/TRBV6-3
TGTGCCAGCAGTTACCCCCTCGGGACTAGCGGGTCCTGGATGACAGATACGCAGTATTTT
CASSYPLGTSGSWMTDTQYF
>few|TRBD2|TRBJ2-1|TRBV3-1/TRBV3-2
TGTGCCAGCAGCCCCGGGACTAGCGGGGGGAGTGGGCAGTTCTTC
CASSPGTSGGSGQFF
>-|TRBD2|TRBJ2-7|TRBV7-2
TGTGCCAGCAAGGGACTAGCGGGAGCGGGGGAGCAGTACTTC
CASKGLAGAGEQYF
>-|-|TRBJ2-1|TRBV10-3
TGTGCCAGCTCATGGGGGGACAATGAGCAGTTCTTC
CASSWGDNEQFF
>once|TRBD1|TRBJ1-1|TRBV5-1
TGCGCCAGCAGCTTGGCCTTAGGGGGCGCATTCACTGAAGCTTTCTTT
CASSLALGGAFTEAFF